Here is one TCR beta chain with its context. Its specificity is not known. The data were produced by immunoSEQ multiplex PCR, yet TCRdb's version contains in-frame clones alone and is incomplete. The sample lists more than 2 million clones; roughly 95% were seen once. This entry is derived from a study of shared clonotypes between healthy human individuals. Looking at the study overall: The study drew on a couple of women and a few men aged 18 to 49 as donors.

General study points: The study found about 5% of naive CD4 clonotypes shared across several donors.

V was pared by 1 base and J by 2 bases, with 7 bases between. The CDR3 has 14 amino acids. From germline, CDR1 is SGHVS and CDR2 FNYEAQ. CD8 cells regarded as naive lacked CD45RO, were positively chosen for CCR7, and omitted terminally differentiated effector memory CD45RA+ cells. The source of this sequence is a man aged 18 to 30 in good health. Some clones in this sample may be carry-over from other donors' samples. V and J are TRBV7-6 and TRBJ2-3; no reliable D call. Sequences were obtained from naive CD8+ T cells from PBMCs. The CDR3 DNA reads TGTGCCAGCAGCTTAGTAGCCCCCACAGATACGCAGTATTTT. It translates to CASSLVAPTDTQYF.